The 29 T cell receptor beta chains below come from one sample, sequenced in a study of blood T cell repertoires in COVID-19. Libraries were prepared by immunoSEQ multiplex PCR; TCRdb keeps only in-frame clonotypes and omits some of them. The data show a few hundred thousand clones, about nine tenths seen once. The sample taken for sequencing was peripheral blood. The receptors originated from a woman aged 25 to 39 with COVID-19, enrolled during active disease.

This chain connects TRBV9 to TRBJ1-3; no clear D. The CDR3 is 15 amino acids. V was trimmed by 0 bases and J by 4 bases, leaving 11 bases between them. The germline V gene encodes CDR1 SGDLS and CDR2 YYNGEE. The CDR3 DNA reads TGTGCCAGCAGCGTAGGGAAGGGAGGAGGAAACACCATATATTTT. This codes for CASSVGKGGGNTIYF.

V gene TRBV30 combines with J gene TRBJ2-5; D is possibly TRBD1 (6 bases). The germline V gene has CDR1 GTSNPN and CDR2 SVGIG (reference sequence). Trimming pared 3 bases from V and 9 bases from J, leaving 14 bases between. The CDR3 totals 12 residues. Here the CDR3 reads CAWSSGVGAQYF. In DNA form, the CDR3 reads TGTGCCTGGAGCTCAGGGGTCGGGGCCCAGTACTTC. Variable domain in full (rest from reference TRBV30 and TRBJ2-5): SQTIHQWPATLVQPVGSPLSLECTVEGTSNPNLYWYRQAAGRGLQLLFYSVGIGQISSEVPQNLSASRPQDRQFILSSKKLLLSDSGFYLCAWSSGVGAQYFGPGTRLLVL.

The chain joins TRBV19 to TRBJ2-2, with D possibly being TRBD1 (6 bases). Germline CDR1 reads LNHDA; CDR2 reads SQIVND (reference sequence). Between the trimmed V and J ends, which lost 2 bases and 6 bases, there was a span of 10 bases. The CDR3 spans 14 residues. The CDR3 region is CASSILQGAGELFF. The CDR3 DNA reads as TGTGCCAGTAGTATATTACAGGGAGCCGGGGAGCTGTTTTTT.

The chain is built from TRBV12-2 and TRBJ1-3; the table's D call, TRBD1, was not checked against the DNA. TRBV12-2 is a pseudogene. The CDR3 consists of 19 residues. CDR3 sequence (DNA): TGTGCAAGTCGCTTATTAGGTGGGACAGGCCAGACCTCTGGAAACACCATATATTTT. Amino acid sequence: CASRLLGGTGQTSGNTIYF.

The chain has TRBV4-1 and TRBJ1-1, with D possibly TRBD1 on 6 matching bases. CDR3 size: 16 residues. CDR1 MGHRA and CDR2 YSYEKL come from the germline V gene. Trimming left V 0 bases short and J 2 bases short, with 13 bases between. CDR3 protein: CASSQDLQQGNTEAFF. Written as DNA, the CDR3 is TGCGCCAGCAGCCAAGATCTGCAACAGGGTAACACTGAAGCTTTCTTT.

The rearrangement uses TRBV3-1 (or the pseudogene TRBV3-2) and TRBJ1-5; no firm D call. Per the germline V gene, CDR1 is LGHDT and CDR2 is YNNKEL (reference sequence). CDR3 length: 14 amino acids. V was trimmed by 2 bases and J by 4 bases, leaving 9 bases between them. The CDR3 spells CASSQFQMNQPQHF. CDR3 nucleotides: TGTGCCAGCAGCCAATTTCAAATGAATCAGCCCCAGCATTTT.

Here the CDR3 DNA reads TGTGCCAGCAGTTACTCGAGGACAGGGTTCGCCGAGCAGTACTTC. This gives the protein CASSYSRTGFAEQYF. The chain is built from TRBV6-5 and TRBJ2-7; 8 positions agree with TRBD1. Germline V gene sequence: CDR1 MNHEY, CDR2 SVGAGI. Trimming took 0 bases from V and 6 from J; bases not matched to a gene: 7. The length of the CDR3 is 15 residues.

V gene TRBV5-6 combines with J gene TRBJ2-1, with 9 bases aligning to TRBD1. Per germline, CDR1 SGHDT and CDR2 YYEEEE. J gave up 9 bases and V 0 bases, and 13 bases lay outside the gene matches. The CDR3 totals 17 residues. CDR3 DNA sequence: TGTGCCAGCAGCTTGGGGCTGGACAGGGGAGCGCTGGGTGAGCAGTTCTTC. Translation gives CASSLGLDRGALGEQFF.

The V and J genes are TRBV7-2 and TRBJ2-7; unclear D gene. CDR3 length equals 12 residues. Germline V gives CDR1 SGHTA, CDR2 FQGNSA. V was cut by 1 base and J by 4 bases, with 5 bases left in between. This chain's CDR3 is CASSLVVYEQYF. The CDR3 coding sequence is TGTGCCAGCAGCTTAGTAGTTTACGAGCAGTACTTC.

The chain has TRBV24-1 and TRBJ1-2; 7 bases fit TRBD1. V dropped 1 base and J dropped 10; count of bases not matched to a gene: 2. This CDR3 is built from 12 residues. Germline V lookup: CDR1 KGHDR, CDR2 SFDVKD. CDR3 bases: TGTGCCACCAGTGATTTAGACAGGGCCTACACCTTC. It specifies CATSDLDRAYTF.

This clone appeared once. The chain employs TRBV11-3 and TRBJ2-3, with a weak D call TRBD2 (6 bases). This CDR3 has 17 residues. Between the trimmed V and J ends, which lost 2 bases and 0 bases, there was a span of 15 bases. CDR1 and CDR2 (germline): SGHNT, YENEEA. CDR3 DNA: TGTGCCAGCAGCTTATGGGGTACGGGGGAGAGCACAGATACGCAGTATTTT. Amino acids: CASSLWGTGESTDTQYF.

This clone was observed a few times. This chain connects TRBV4-1 to TRBJ2-5; TRBD2 agrees at 8 bases. This CDR3 is built from 16 residues. CDR1 is MGHRA, CDR2 YSYEKL, per germline. After removal of 1 base from V and 5 bases from J, the junction contained 9 bases not matched to a gene. In nucleotides, the CDR3 is TGCGCCAGCAGCCAAGTTGCGGGGGGCTTAAGTGAGACCCAGTACTTC. Protein product: CASSQVAGGLSETQYF.

V is TRBV30 and J is TRBJ2-4; 8 bases are shared with TRBD1. The CDR3 is 16 amino acids. The germline V gene has CDR1 GTSNPN and CDR2 SVGIG (reference sequence). J lost 0 bases, V lost 5 bases, and 9 bases had no gene match. The CDR3, as DNA: TGTGCCTGGGATGCCGGACAGGGTCTAGCCAAAAACATTCAGTACTTC. It yields the protein CAWDAGQGLAKNIQYF.

This chain connects TRBV6-6 to TRBJ2-3; 7 bases align to TRBD1. The length of the CDR3 is 16 residues. Germline CDR1 MNHNY, CDR2 SVGAGI (reference sequence). The junction had 3 bases not matched to a gene; V was cut back by 0 bases and J by 0 bases. The CDR3 reads CASSYSRGPSTDTQYF. The CDR3 DNA follows: TGTGCCAGCAGTTACTCGAGGGGGCCTAGCACAGATACGCAGTATTTT.

The rearrangement joins TRBV18 to TRBJ2-7; TRBD2 might be the D (5 bases). Germline lookup yields CDR1 KGHSH and CDR2 LQKENI. This CDR3 comprises 15 residues. Trimming removed 4 bases from V and 2 bases from J, with 15 bases in between. This chain's CDR3 is CASSQEEAGAYEQYF. The CDR3 DNA reads as TGTGCCAGCTCACAAGAAGAGGCCGGGGCCTACGAGCAGTACTTC.

CDR3: CASSLIPSNEQFF. DNA of the CDR3: TGTGCCAGCAGCTTAATTCCCTCCAATGAGCAGTTCTTC. The chain links TRBV7-2 to TRBJ2-1; no clear D gene. Between the trimmed V and J ends, which lost 2 bases and 6 bases, there was a span of 8 bases. The V gene's germline CDR1 is SGHTA and CDR2 FQGNSA. The CDR3 loop spans 13 amino acids.

This clone came up once. The V and J genes are TRBV10-3 and TRBJ1-6; 9 positions match TRBD1. The germline V gene has CDR1 ENHRY and CDR2 SYGVKD. The CDR3 contains 14 residues. Germline trimming cut 4 bases from V and 11 bases from J; bases unmatched to any gene: 6. CDR3: CAISADRGLTPLHF. The CDR3 DNA is TGTGCCATCAGTGCAGACAGGGGGTTGACACCCCTCCACTTT.

The chain carries TRBV4-3 and TRBJ1-5; perhaps TRBD1 as D (6 bases). The CDR3 spans 15 residues. Trimming took off 3 bases at V and 0 bases at J, with 9 bases between the two ends. Germline-derived CDR1 and CDR2 are LGHNA and YSLEER. CDR3 in amino acids: CASSQYRVSNQPQHF. DNA for the CDR3: TGCGCCAGCAGCCAGTACAGGGTTAGCAATCAGCCCCAGCATTTT.

The rearrangement joins TRBV10-1 to TRBJ2-2; TRBD1 matches at 10 bases. Germline V gives CDR1 WNHNN, CDR2 SYGVQD (reference sequence). The CDR3 is 14 residues long. V shed 8 bases and J 2 bases; nucleotides not matched to a gene: 2. The CDR3 is CASRQGANTGELFF. CDR3 coding DNA: TGCGCCAGCCGACAGGGGGCCAACACCGGGGAGCTGTTTTTT.

This clone was detected many times. J is TRBJ1-3 and V is TRBV6-5; TRBD1 agrees at 9 bases. Germline assignment: CDR1 MNHEY and CDR2 SVGAGI. V lost 10 bases, J lost 0 bases, and 4 bases stayed unmatched. CDR3 size: 14 residues. DNA for the CDR3: TGTGCCACCCGGGACAGGGTCTCTGGAAACACCATATATTTT. Translated, it gives CATRDRVSGNTIYF.

This clone appeared a single time. J is TRBJ2-5 and V is TRBV11-2, with TRBD1 matching over 10 bases. V lost 5 bases, J lost 5 bases, and 11 bases stayed unmatched. Germline CDR1 is SGHAT and CDR2 is FQNNGV. This CDR3 region has 16 residues. The CDR3 is CASSRIGQGVGETQYF. The CDR3, as DNA: TGTGCCAGCAGCCGAATCGGACAGGGGGTAGGGGAGACCCAGTACTTC.

The chain employs TRBV7-2 and TRBJ2-3, with 7 bases identical to TRBD2. CDR3 length equals 13 residues. V lost 4 bases, J lost 6 bases, and 4 bases stayed unmatched. Germline CDR1 reads SGHTA; CDR2 reads FQGNSA. The CDR3 DNA is TGTGCCAGCAGCTCCCAGGGAGGGGATACGCAGTATTTT. Protein: CASSSQGGDTQYF.

The chain employs TRBV3-1 (or the pseudogene TRBV3-2) and TRBJ1-6, with D uncertain. This CDR3 has 13 amino acids. V was clipped by 4 bases and J by 10 bases, with 11 bases between them. Per germline, CDR1 LGHDT and CDR2 YNNKEL (reference sequence). Written as DNA, the CDR3 is TGTGCCAGCAGCCGCCGGGAGGCCTCACCCCTCCACTTT. It encodes CASSRREASPLHF.

The gene calls are TRBV19 and TRBJ2-2; TRBD1 matches at 8 bases. Germline loops: CDR1 LNHDA, CDR2 SQIVND (reference sequence). This CDR3 is built from 15 residues. Trimming at V came to 5 bases and at J to 5 bases, leaving 7 bases not matched to a gene. The chain's CDR3 is CASSALRGLTGELFF. The CDR3 region has the DNA TGTGCCAGTAGTGCCCTCAGGGGGCTGACCGGGGAGCTGTTTTTT.

The chain recombines TRBV30 with TRBJ2-7, with D maybe TRBD1 (6 bases). CDR1 is GTSNPN, CDR2 SVGIG, per germline (reference sequence). The V end was cut by 2 bases, the J end by 7 bases, with 12 bases between. The CDR3 is 12 amino acids. CDR3 coding DNA: TGTGCCTGGAGTAAGAGACAGGCGGAGCAGTACTTC. It specifies CAWSKRQAEQYF.

V and J are TRBV2 and TRBJ1-2; tentative D call: TRBD1 (5 bases). V was trimmed by 8 bases and J by 6 bases, leaving 19 bases between them. CDR1 SNHLY and CDR2 FYNNEI come from the germline V gene. This CDR3 spans 14 amino acids. CDR3 nucleotides: TGTGCCAGCTACAGATCTCATTCGGGGGATGGCTACACCTTC. Protein sequence: CASYRSHSGDGYTF.

The chain employs TRBV18 and TRBJ1-4; D is perhaps TRBD1 (6 bases). The CDR3 totals 14 residues. Trimming stripped 2 bases from V and 8 bases from J, with 12 bases between. The V gene's germline CDR1 is KGHSH and CDR2 LQKENI. The CDR3 reads CASSPVGGKEKLFF. CDR3 nucleotides: TGTGCCAGCTCACCAGTAGGGGGTAAAGAAAAACTGTTTTTT.

The gene calls are TRBV19 and TRBJ2-5, with 7 bases aligning to TRBD2. The CDR3 runs to 16 residues. CDR1 and CDR2 from the germline V gene are LNHDA and SQIVND (reference sequence). V shed 4 bases and J 6 bases; nucleotides not matched to a gene: 14. In nucleotides, the CDR3 is TGTGCCAGTAGTAAATTAAGGAGGGAGGGCCGTAAGACCCAGTACTTC. It yields the protein CASSKLRREGRKTQYF.

This clone is a singleton in its sample. The CDR3 DNA reads TGTGCCAGCAGCCTAGGTACATCTTATAGCAATCAGCCCCAGCATTTT. This sequence encodes CASSLGTSYSNQPQHF. The rearrangement joins TRBV7-9 to TRBJ1-5; no firm D call. CDR1 SEHNR and CDR2 FQNEAQ come from the germline V gene (reference sequence). CDR3 size: 16 residues. V was pared by 5 bases and J by 0 bases, with 14 bases between.